The rows below give T cell receptor beta chains drawn from one sample of a study of shared clonotypes between healthy human individuals. The method was immunoSEQ multiplex PCR; TCRdb's version includes in-frame clones alone and lacks a portion of them. Of around 690,000 clones listed, about nine tenths are singletons. The specimen was memory CD8+ T cells from PBMCs. The receptors here all came from a young man in good health. Some clones in this sample may be carry-over from other donors' samples. Both conserved end residues are part of each CDR3. The D gene is left open where the match is weak. Clone size is shown for a subset of rows, as once, few, many or a class of expanded clone.

v_gene: TRBV13
abundance: .
d_gene: .
j_gene: TRBJ2-1
CDR3nt: TGTGCCAGCAGCTCCGAACGACCTACTGACTTGCCGGGGGAGCAGTTCTTC
CDR3aa: CASSSERPTDLPGEQFF

v_gene: TRBV7-6
abundance: .
d_gene: .
j_gene: TRBJ2-1
CDR3nt: TGTGCCAGCAGCTTAGATCCCCCCACAGGGATGGGTGAGCAGTTCTTC
CDR3aa: CASSLDPPTGMGEQFF

v_gene: TRBV7-9
abundance: .
d_gene: .
j_gene: TRBJ1-2
CDR3nt: TGTGCCAGCAGCTTACTTTGGAGGGAGCCTAACTATGGCTACACCTTC
CDR3aa: CASSLLWREPNYGYTF

v_gene: TRBV19
abundance: .
d_gene: TRBD1
j_gene: TRBJ1-1
CDR3nt: TGTGCCAGTCTCTCCAGGGGGCGTTCTGAAGCTTTCTTT
CDR3aa: CASLSRGRSEAFF

v_gene: TRBV28
abundance: .
d_gene: .
j_gene: TRBJ1-3
CDR3nt: TGTGCCAGCAGTTTTGCAGCTCACGCTGTTGGAAACACCATATATTTT
CDR3aa: CASSFAAHAVGNTIYF

v_gene: TRBV27
abundance: once
d_gene: TRBD1
j_gene: TRBJ1-2
CDR3nt: TGTGCCAGCAGTTTGCGGGACAGGGGCCTCTATGGCTACACCTTC
CDR3aa: CASSLRDRGLYGYTF

v_gene: TRBV7-9
abundance: .
d_gene: TRBD1
j_gene: TRBJ1-1
CDR3nt: TGTGCCAGCAGCTTACTGGGCAGGGGGATGAACACTGAAGCTTTCTTT
CDR3aa: CASSLLGRGMNTEAFF

v_gene: TRBV7-9
abundance: .
d_gene: .
j_gene: TRBJ2-7
CDR3nt: TGTGCCAGCAGCTTAGGAGCGGCCAGCGTCTACGAGCAGTACTTC
CDR3aa: CASSLGAASVYEQYF

v_gene: TRBV28
abundance: .
d_gene: .
j_gene: TRBJ1-5
CDR3nt: TGTGCCAGCAGTTTATGGGGACAGCCCCAGCATTTT
CDR3aa: CASSLWGQPQHF

v_gene: TRBV21-1
abundance: .
d_gene: .
j_gene: TRBJ2-7
CDR3nt: TGTGCCGCCGAAAAGCGGGAGGGCTCCGAGCAGTACTTC
CDR3aa: CAAEKREGSEQYF

v_gene: TRBV27
abundance: once
d_gene: .
j_gene: TRBJ1-5
CDR3nt: TGTGCCTCGGGAGGGCAGGAGAATAATCAGCCCCAGCATTTT
CDR3aa: CASGGQENNQPQHF

v_gene: TRBV18
abundance: .
d_gene: TRBD1
j_gene: TRBJ2-1
CDR3nt: TGTGCCAGCTCATCACAGGGGAATGAGCAGTTCTTC
CDR3aa: CASSSQGNEQFF

v_gene: TRBV12-5
abundance: .
d_gene: TRBD1
j_gene: TRBJ1-2
CDR3nt: TGTGCTAGTGGTTTAGGGGGCGCTGGGTATGGCTACACCTTC
CDR3aa: CASGLGGAGYGYTF

v_gene: TRBV2
abundance: few
d_gene: TRBD1
j_gene: TRBJ1-1
CDR3nt: TGTGCCAGCAAAGTGATGGACGACAGGGGGCGTAGGACTGAAGCTTTCTTT
CDR3aa: CASKVMDDRGRRTEAFF

v_gene: TRBV7-9
abundance: once
d_gene: .
j_gene: TRBJ2-2
CDR3nt: TGTGCCAGCAGCGATACAGCATCCGGCACCGGGGAGCTGTTTTTT
CDR3aa: CASSDTASGTGELFF

v_gene: TRBV6-5
abundance: .
d_gene: .
j_gene: TRBJ1-1
CDR3nt: TGTGCCAGCAGTCCGACAGGCCCGAACACTGAAGCTTTCTTT
CDR3aa: CASSPTGPNTEAFF

v_gene: TRBV4-1
abundance: .
d_gene: TRBD2
j_gene: TRBJ2-3
CDR3nt: TGCGCCAGCAGCCGCCGGCTAGCGGACGCAGATACGCAGTATTTT
CDR3aa: CASSRRLADADTQYF

v_gene: TRBV10-2
abundance: once
d_gene: .
j_gene: TRBJ2-5
CDR3nt: TGCGCCAGCAGTGGGAACAGGGTTCCAGAGACCCAGTACTTC
CDR3aa: CASSGNRVPETQYF

v_gene: TRBV6-6
abundance: once
d_gene: .
j_gene: TRBJ1-1
CDR3nt: TGTGCCAGCAGTAAGAGCCGAACAAAGAACACTGAAGCTTTCTTT
CDR3aa: CASSKSRTKNTEAFF

v_gene: TRBV6-5
abundance: .
d_gene: .
j_gene: TRBJ2-3
CDR3nt: TGTGCCACCTCCTGGGGGGTCGGTGATACGCAGTATTTT
CDR3aa: CATSWGVGDTQYF

v_gene: TRBV4-1
abundance: .
d_gene: .
j_gene: TRBJ1-3
CDR3nt: TGCGCCAGCAGCCAAGATTACGGAAACACCATATATTTT
CDR3aa: CASSQDYGNTIYF

v_gene: TRBV5-6
abundance: .
d_gene: TRBD1
j_gene: TRBJ2-7
CDR3nt: TGTGCCAGCAGCTTGGGGGACAGGGGGCCCTACGAGCAGTACTTC
CDR3aa: CASSLGDRGPYEQYF

v_gene: TRBV10-1
abundance: .
d_gene: TRBD2
j_gene: TRBJ2-2
CDR3nt: TGCGCCAGCAGTGCCAGCGGGGTGGGGGAGCTGTTTTTT
CDR3aa: CASSASGVGELFF

v_gene: TRBV2
abundance: .
d_gene: .
j_gene: TRBJ2-7
CDR3nt: TGTGCCAGCAGGCTCGATAGTGCCCATAGCTCCTACGAGCAGTACTTC
CDR3aa: CASRLDSAHSSYEQYF

v_gene: TRBV27
abundance: .
d_gene: .
j_gene: TRBJ2-1
CDR3nt: TGTGCCAGCAGTTGGTCCGGGGGAAGTTATGTCAATGAGCAGTTCTTC
CDR3aa: CASSWSGGSYVNEQFF

v_gene: TRBV5-1
abundance: .
d_gene: TRBD1
j_gene: TRBJ1-1
CDR3nt: TGCGCCAGCAGCTGGGACAGGGTGAAGGAGAACACTGAAGCTTTCTTT
CDR3aa: CASSWDRVKENTEAFF

v_gene: TRBV7-9
abundance: .
d_gene: .
j_gene: TRBJ2-5
CDR3nt: TGTGCCAGCAGCTCCCTGTGGACAGCAGAGACCCAGTACTTC
CDR3aa: CASSSLWTAETQYF

v_gene: TRBV28
abundance: .
d_gene: .
j_gene: TRBJ2-2
CDR3nt: TGTGCCAGCACCTCTCCCGCCGAGGGGAAATCGGAGCTGTTTTTT
CDR3aa: CASTSPAEGKSELFF

v_gene: TRBV6-5
abundance: once
d_gene: .
j_gene: TRBJ2-7
CDR3nt: TGTGCCAGCACCCAGGGCTACGAGCAGTACTTC
CDR3aa: CASTQGYEQYF

v_gene: TRBV9
abundance: .
d_gene: TRBD2
j_gene: TRBJ2-1
CDR3nt: TGTGCCAGCAGCTCAGGGACTATCACCCCTGACAATGAGCAGTTCTTC
CDR3aa: CASSSGTITPDNEQFF

v_gene: TRBV27
abundance: .
d_gene: .
j_gene: TRBJ1-1
CDR3nt: TGTGCCAGCAGTACAACGGGGGCGGCTCCCCTCCGTAAGTTCTTT
CDR3aa: CASSTTGAAPLRKFF

v_gene: TRBV28
abundance: once
d_gene: .
j_gene: TRBJ2-5
CDR3nt: TGTGCCAGCAGTTTAATGTCGACGCAAGAGACCCAGTACTTC
CDR3aa: CASSLMSTQETQYF

v_gene: TRBV6-1
abundance: .
d_gene: .
j_gene: TRBJ2-1
CDR3nt: TGTGCCAGCAGTGAGGACGGGGGCTCCTACAATGAGCAGTTCTTC
CDR3aa: CASSEDGGSYNEQFF

v_gene: TRBV7-3
abundance: .
d_gene: .
j_gene: TRBJ2-1
CDR3nt: TGTGCCAGCAGCTTAAGAGCAGGGAGCATAAAGTACAATGAGCAGTTCTTC
CDR3aa: CASSLRAGSIKYNEQFF

v_gene: TRBV4-2
abundance: .
d_gene: TRBD2
j_gene: TRBJ2-7
CDR3nt: TGTGCCAGCAGCCGAGGACTAGAATCCTACGAGCAGTACTTC
CDR3aa: CASSRGLESYEQYF

v_gene: TRBV28
abundance: .
d_gene: TRBD2
j_gene: TRBJ2-7
CDR3nt: TGTGCCAGCAGCTCGGGGGGGTCAGCCTACGAGCAGTACTTC
CDR3aa: CASSSGGSAYEQYF

v_gene: TRBV7-9
abundance: .
d_gene: .
j_gene: TRBJ2-7
CDR3nt: TGTGCCAGCAGCCTACCTCGGGGTATTTTCTACGAGCAGTACTTC
CDR3aa: CASSLPRGIFYEQYF

v_gene: TRBV6-5
abundance: .
d_gene: .
j_gene: TRBJ1-2
CDR3nt: TGTGCCAGCAGTTCCCTCCGGGGGCCCTATGGCTACACCTTC
CDR3aa: CASSSLRGPYGYTF

v_gene: TRBV29-1
abundance: .
d_gene: TRBD1
j_gene: TRBJ2-1
CDR3nt: TGCAGCGACGCGACAGGGGGTGGCAATGAGCAGTTCTTC
CDR3aa: CSDATGGGNEQFF

v_gene: TRBV7-2
abundance: .
d_gene: .
j_gene: TRBJ1-5
CDR3nt: TGTGCCAGCAGCTTAGAACCCGGGGGAGGCAATCAGCCCCAGCATTTT
CDR3aa: CASSLEPGGGNQPQHF

v_gene: TRBV5-6
abundance: .
d_gene: .
j_gene: TRBJ1-3
CDR3nt: TGTGCCAGCAGCTTCGGGGCCCTGGGAAACACCATATATTTT
CDR3aa: CASSFGALGNTIYF

v_gene: TRBV30
abundance: once
d_gene: .
j_gene: TRBJ2-7
CDR3nt: TGTGCCTGGAGGACCGGGTCAACCTACGAGCAGTACTTC
CDR3aa: CAWRTGSTYEQYF

v_gene: TRBV25-1
abundance: .
d_gene: .
j_gene: TRBJ2-1
CDR3nt: TGTGCCAGCAGTGAATCCAATCGACATGAGCAGTTCTTC
CDR3aa: CASSESNRHEQFF

v_gene: TRBV4-1
abundance: .
d_gene: TRBD2
j_gene: TRBJ2-7
CDR3nt: TGCGCCAGCAGCCAAACGGACGGGGAGGGCTACGAGCAGTACTTC
CDR3aa: CASSQTDGEGYEQYF

v_gene: TRBV11-2
abundance: .
d_gene: .
j_gene: TRBJ2-7
CDR3nt: TGTGCCAGCAGTCCCATGACCTCCTACGAGCAGTACTTC
CDR3aa: CASSPMTSYEQYF

v_gene: TRBV7-3
abundance: .
d_gene: .
j_gene: TRBJ2-6
CDR3nt: TGTGCCAGCAGGGACTGGCTCCGTGCCTCTGGGGCCAACGTCCTGACTTTC
CDR3aa: CASRDWLRASGANVLTF

v_gene: TRBV28
abundance: .
d_gene: TRBD2
j_gene: TRBJ2-1
CDR3nt: TGTGCCAGCAGTTTTCGGACTAGCGATGAGCAGTTCTTC
CDR3aa: CASSFRTSDEQFF

v_gene: TRBV5-1
abundance: .
d_gene: .
j_gene: TRBJ2-1
CDR3nt: TGTGCCAGCAGCTTGGAACTCTACAATGAGCAGTTCTTC
CDR3aa: CASSLELYNEQFF

v_gene: TRBV15
abundance: .
d_gene: TRBD1
j_gene: TRBJ1-1
CDR3nt: TGTGCCACCAGCAGAGACAGGGGGCGCACTGAAGCTTTCTTT
CDR3aa: CATSRDRGRTEAFF

v_gene: TRBV28
abundance: .
d_gene: TRBD1
j_gene: TRBJ1-2
CDR3nt: TGTGCCAGCAGTCCCCCCATGACAGGGAGCTATGGCTACACCTTC
CDR3aa: CASSPPMTGSYGYTF

v_gene: TRBV14
abundance: .
d_gene: .
j_gene: TRBJ2-7
CDR3nt: TGTGCCAGCAGCCGATGGCCCTACGAGCAGTACTTC
CDR3aa: CASSRWPYEQYF

v_gene: TRBV5-5
abundance: once
d_gene: .
j_gene: TRBJ2-7
CDR3nt: TGTGCCAGCAGCTTCAGTCTAACCCGTTCAACCTACGAGCAGTACTTC
CDR3aa: CASSFSLTRSTYEQYF

v_gene: TRBV6-5
abundance: .
d_gene: .
j_gene: TRBJ2-7
CDR3nt: TGTGCCAGCAGTTTCGTTGCGTTACCTTCCTACGAGCAGTACTTC
CDR3aa: CASSFVALPSYEQYF

v_gene: TRBV13
abundance: .
d_gene: TRBD2
j_gene: TRBJ2-7
CDR3nt: TGTGCCAGCAGCGGAAGCGGGGGACTCTACGAGCAGTACTTC
CDR3aa: CASSGSGGLYEQYF